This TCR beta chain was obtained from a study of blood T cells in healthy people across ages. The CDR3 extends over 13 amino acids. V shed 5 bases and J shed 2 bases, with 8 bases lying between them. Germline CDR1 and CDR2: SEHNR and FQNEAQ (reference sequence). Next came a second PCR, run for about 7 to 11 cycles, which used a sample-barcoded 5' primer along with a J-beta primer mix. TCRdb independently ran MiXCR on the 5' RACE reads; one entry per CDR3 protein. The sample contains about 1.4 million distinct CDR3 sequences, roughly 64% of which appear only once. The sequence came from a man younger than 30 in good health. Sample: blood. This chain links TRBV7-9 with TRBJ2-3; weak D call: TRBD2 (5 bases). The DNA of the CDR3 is TGTGCCAGCAGCCGACGGGACACAGATACGCAGTATTTT. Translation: CASSRRDTDTQYF.